The sequence of this TCR beta chain was determined in a study of regulatory T cells in long-lasting Graves disease. General study findings and limits: The study found lower TCR diversity in persistent Graves' patients than in newly diagnosed ones. Under persistent disease, TRBV28, TRBJ1-2 and TRBJ2-5 were used preferentially.

Regarding time point: newly diagnosed GD, antithyroid drugs for less than 3 months. TCR sequences were obtained from RNA taken from PBMCs. This clonotype was seen a handful of times. Its target is unknown. Both iRepertoire HTBI primers and Arm-PCR of CDR3 regions were used to build the TCR beta libraries. TCRdb re-called the multiplex PCR reads with MiXCR, one entry per CDR3 protein. The sample holds about 420,000 distinct CDR3 sequences, 15% to 20% seen once. Germline V gives CDR1 SNHLY, CDR2 FYNNEI. The junction had 7 bases not matched to a gene; V was cut back by 0 bases and J by 9 bases. CDR3 size: 17 residues. These data were also filed under a second study, of T cells in Graves' hyperthyroidism and ophthalmopathy. In that study: Exclusion of a patient resulted from uncontrolled infection, other autoimmune disease, pregnancy or lactation. Within blood appeared most thyroid clonotypes that had expanded above 0.001.

Sequenced material: peripheral blood mononuclear cells (PBMCs), taken at new diagnosis, from a patient treated with antithyroid drugs. This chain connects TRBV2 to TRBJ2-1; 14 bases match TRBD2. The receptor comes from a woman younger than 35 with Graves disease. The DNA of the CDR3 is TGTGCCAGCAGTGAAGCACGGGGACTAGCGGGAGAGACTGAGCAGTTCTTC. Translating it yields CASSEARGLAGETEQFF.